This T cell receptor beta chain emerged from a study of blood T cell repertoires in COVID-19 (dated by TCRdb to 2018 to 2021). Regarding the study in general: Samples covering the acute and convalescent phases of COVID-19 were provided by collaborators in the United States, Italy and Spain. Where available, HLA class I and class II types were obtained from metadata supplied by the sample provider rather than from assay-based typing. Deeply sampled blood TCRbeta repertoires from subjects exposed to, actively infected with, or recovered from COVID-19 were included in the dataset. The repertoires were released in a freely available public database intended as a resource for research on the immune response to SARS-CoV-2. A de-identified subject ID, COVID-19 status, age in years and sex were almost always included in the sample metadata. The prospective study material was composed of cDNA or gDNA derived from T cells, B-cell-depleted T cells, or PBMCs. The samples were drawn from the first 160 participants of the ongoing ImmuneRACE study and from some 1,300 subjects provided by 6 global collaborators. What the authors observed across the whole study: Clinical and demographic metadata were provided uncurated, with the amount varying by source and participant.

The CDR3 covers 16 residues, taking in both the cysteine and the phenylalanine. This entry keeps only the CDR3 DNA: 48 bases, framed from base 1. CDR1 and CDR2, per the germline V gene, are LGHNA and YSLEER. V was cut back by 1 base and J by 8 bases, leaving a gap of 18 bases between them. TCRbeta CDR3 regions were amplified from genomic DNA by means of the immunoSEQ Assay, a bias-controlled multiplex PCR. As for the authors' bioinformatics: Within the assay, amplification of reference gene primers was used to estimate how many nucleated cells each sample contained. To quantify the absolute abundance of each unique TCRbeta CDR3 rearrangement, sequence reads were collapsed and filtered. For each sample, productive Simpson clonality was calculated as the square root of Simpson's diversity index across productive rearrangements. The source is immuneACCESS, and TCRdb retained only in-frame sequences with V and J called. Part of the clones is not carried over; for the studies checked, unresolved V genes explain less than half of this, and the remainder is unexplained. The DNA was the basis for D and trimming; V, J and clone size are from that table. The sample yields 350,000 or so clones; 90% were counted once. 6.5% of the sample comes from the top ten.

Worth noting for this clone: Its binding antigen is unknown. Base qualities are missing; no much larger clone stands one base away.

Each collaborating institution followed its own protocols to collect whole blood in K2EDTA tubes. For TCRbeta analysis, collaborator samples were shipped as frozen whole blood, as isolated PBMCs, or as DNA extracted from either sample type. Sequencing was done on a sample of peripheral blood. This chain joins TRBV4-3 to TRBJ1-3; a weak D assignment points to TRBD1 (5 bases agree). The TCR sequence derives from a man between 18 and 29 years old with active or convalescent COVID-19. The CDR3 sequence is CASSQATNRYQDTIYF. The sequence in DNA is TGCGCCAGCAGCCAAGCCACGAACAGGTACCAAGACACCATATATTTT.